This T cell receptor beta chain was recovered during a study of blood T cell repertoires in COVID-19. The overall study: The United States, Italy and Spain supplied acute and convalescent COVID-19 samples.

V was clipped by 0 bases and J by 1 base, with 7 bases between them. The CDR3 totals 15 residues. In germline, CDR1 is LGHNA, CDR2 YSLEER. In the authors' methods: Using reference gene primer amplification, nucleated cell counts were estimated. Profiled with immunoSEQ multiplex PCR; TCRdb holds only in-frame clones, not every one. That table supplies the V and J calls and clone size; D and trimming were determined from the DNA. The repertoire consists of about 60,000 clones, with 90% occurring once and the leading ten covering just under 8.5%. Sequenced input: peripheral blood. This receptor was obtained from a human donor with active COVID-19. The donor label of this sample is uncertain. V gene TRBV4-3 combines with J gene TRBJ1-5; no clear D. The CDR3, as DNA: TGCGCCAGCAGCCAAGAGGCCGGGAGCAATCAGCCCCAGCATTTT. Amino acids: CASSQEAGSNQPQHF.